Below, 31 T cell receptor beta chains from the same sample are listed, as sequenced in a study of shared clonotypes between healthy human individuals. Only CD45RO-negative cells positively selected for CCR7 counted as naive CD8 cells, so terminally differentiated effector memory CD45RA+ cells were excluded. Only in-frame clones appear in the TCRdb table, and some are missing; sequencing was by immunoSEQ multiplex PCR. The table shows hundreds of thousands of clones, with 96% occurring only once. Sequencing used naive CD8+ T cells sorted from blood. The source of these receptors is a woman aged 25-40 years in good health.

The chain recombines TRBV6-5 with TRBJ1-1, with D unresolved. Per germline, CDR1 MNHEY and CDR2 SVGAGI. Trimming left V 0 bases short and J 1 base short, with 12 bases between. The CDR3 is 16 amino acids. Written as DNA, the CDR3 is TGTGCCAGCAGTTACTCGTCTAGCCGTAGGAACACTGAAGCTTTCTTT. It is translated as CASSYSSSRRNTEAFF.

The genes are TRBV5-6 and TRBJ1-2; 8 bases fit TRBD1. Germline V gives CDR1 SGHDT, CDR2 YYEEEE. Trimming at V came to 2 bases and at J to 2 bases, leaving 2 bases not matched to a gene. This CDR3 is built from 14 residues. This CDR3 is CASSFGQGNYGYTF. The CDR3 region has the DNA TGTGCCAGCAGCTTCGGACAGGGCAACTATGGCTACACCTTC. The variable domain in full, completed from reference TRBV5-6 and TRBJ1-2, reads DAGVTQSPTHLIKTRGQQVTLRCSPKSGHDTVSWYQQALGQGPQFIFQYYEEEERQRGNFPDRFSGHQFPNYSSELNVNALLLGDSALYLCASSFGQGNYGYTFGSGTRLTVV.

The rearrangement links TRBV5-6 to TRBJ1-1; 7 nucleotides line up with TRBD1. The CDR3 spans 12 residues. Germline CDR1 reads SGHDT; CDR2 reads YYEEEE. The junction had 3 bases not matched to a gene; V was cut back by 3 bases and J by 7 bases. The CDR3 is CASSWGQYEAFF. In DNA form, the CDR3 reads TGTGCCAGCAGCTGGGGACAGTATGAAGCTTTCTTT.

The chain has TRBV19 and TRBJ2-1; the D is unclear. The ends were cut back, 6 bases at V and 0 bases at J, with 12 bases in the middle. The CDR3 extends over 15 amino acids. Germline values: CDR1 LNHDA, CDR2 SQIVND (reference sequence). This chain's CDR3 is CASRSWVGSYNEQFF. The CDR3 DNA reads TGTGCCAGTAGATCCTGGGTAGGCTCCTACAATGAGCAGTTCTTC. The variable domain in full, completed from reference TRBV19 and TRBJ2-1, reads DGGITQSPKYLFRKEGQNVTLSCEQNLNHDAMYWYRQDPGQGLRLIYYSQIVNDFQKGDIAEGYSVSREKKESFPLTVTSAQKNPTAFYLCASRSWVGSYNEQFFGPGTRLTVL.

The CDR3 DNA reads as TGTGCCAGCAGTGCCGGGACTAGCGGGGGGTTAGGCAATGAGCAGTTCTTC. Protein product: CASSAGTSGGLGNEQFF. The rearrangement uses TRBV27 and TRBJ2-1; 15 bases are a match to TRBD2. CDR3 size: 17 residues. Per the germline V gene, CDR1 is MNHEY and CDR2 is SMNVEV (reference sequence). After removal of 5 bases from V and 6 bases from J, the junction contained 8 bases not matched to a gene.

The CDR3 here is CASKVRDKAFF. CDR3 in DNA: TGTGCCAGCAAGGTCCGGGACAAAGCTTTCTTT. J is TRBJ1-1 and V is TRBV6-6, with D tentatively TRBD1 (6 bases). Germline V gene lookup returns CDR1 MNHNY and CDR2 SVGAGI (reference sequence). This CDR3 has 11 amino acids. The V end lost 7 bases, the J end lost 9 bases, and 12 bases lay between the germline ends.

This chain joins TRBV9 and TRBJ2-1, with TRBD2 identical over 8 bases. V gave up 4 bases and J gave up 9 bases; unmatched junction bases: 15. CDR1 SGDLS and CDR2 YYNGEE come from the germline V gene. The CDR3 is 16 amino acids. CDR3 loop: CASSPGGLGTFGEQFF. The CDR3 region has the DNA TGTGCCAGCAGCCCGGGGGGACTAGGGACCTTCGGTGAGCAGTTCTTC. The variable domain in full, completed from reference TRBV9 and TRBJ2-1, reads DSGVTQTPKHLITATGQRVTLRCSPRSGDLSVYWYQQSLDQGLQFLIQYYNGEERAKGNILERFSAQQFPDLHSELNLSSLELGDSALYFCASSPGGLGTFGEQFFGPGTRLTVL.

The chain recombines TRBV11-1 with TRBJ2-5; D may be TRBD2 (6 bases). The germline V and J ends were trimmed by 1 base and 3 bases, with 9 bases remaining between them. CDR1 and CDR2 from the germline V gene are SGHAT and FQDESV (reference sequence). This CDR3 region has 14 residues. The CDR3 region is CASSLVWTKETQYF. In DNA, the CDR3 is TGTGCCAGCAGCTTAGTGTGGACTAAAGAGACCCAGTACTTC.

V and J are TRBV6-5 and TRBJ1-3; 7 nucleotides line up with TRBD1. Germline CDR1 MNHEY, CDR2 SVGAGI. The V gene end was trimmed by 3 bases and the J gene end by 0 bases; junction bases not matched to a gene: 2. This CDR3 has 15 residues. CDR3 nucleotide sequence: TGTGCCAGCAGTTATTCAGGGGGCTCTGGAAACACCATATATTTT. Translating gives CASSYSGGSGNTIYF.

Notes on this clone: Other DNA sequences in this specimen translate into the identical CDR3. The genes are TRBV9 and TRBJ2-7, with D possibly being TRBD1 (5 bases). From germline, CDR1 is SGDLS and CDR2 YYNGEE. The CDR3 sequence is 15 residues long. With 1 base removed from V and 0 bases from J, the gap between germline ends came to 11 bases. CDR3 coding DNA: TGTGCCAGCAGCGTAAGTGGGGCCAGCTCCTACGAGCAGTACTTC. Translation: CASSVSGASSYEQYF. Filled out from reference TRBV9 and TRBJ2-7, the complete variable domain reads DSGVTQTPKHLITATGQRVTLRCSPRSGDLSVYWYQQSLDQGLQFLIQYYNGEERAKGNILERFSAQQFPDLHSELNLSSLELGDSALYFCASSVSGASSYEQYFGPGTRLTVT.

This clone was recorded only once. The rearrangement uses TRBV27 and TRBJ2-4, with a possible D match to TRBD2 (5 bases). This CDR3 has 12 residues. Trimming left V 9 bases short and J 0 bases short, with 6 bases between. In germline, CDR1 is MNHEY, CDR2 SMNVEV (reference sequence). CDR3 region: CASAGAKNIQYF. The DNA of the CDR3 is TGTGCCAGTGCGGGAGCCAAAAACATTCAGTACTTC.

J is TRBJ1-4 and V is TRBV6-5, with D perhaps TRBD1 (5 bases). Germline CDR1 MNHEY, CDR2 SVGAGI. There are 16 residues in the CDR3. The ends were cut back, 4 bases at V and 0 bases at J, with 12 bases in the middle. CDR3 nucleotide sequence: TGTGCCAGCAGTTCTTGGGGCCGAACAACTAATGAAAAACTGTTTTTT. This gives the protein CASSSWGRTTNEKLFF.

The chain combines TRBV5-1 with TRBJ1-1; D is unresolved. The CDR3 totals 14 residues. Germline V gene sequence: CDR1 SGHRS, CDR2 YFSETQ. V lost 0 bases, J lost 4 bases, and 10 bases lay in between. CDR3 protein: CASSLEVLITEAFF. For the CDR3, the DNA is TGCGCCAGCAGCTTGGAGGTGCTAATCACTGAAGCTTTCTTT.

The rearrangement links TRBV2 to TRBJ2-1; the match to TRBD2 covers 11 bases. V shed 6 bases, J shed 4 bases, and the junction held 8 bases outside the gene matches. CDR3 size: 16 residues. Germline V gives CDR1 SNHLY, CDR2 FYNNEI. This chain's CDR3 is CASSPGLAGSYNEQFF. CDR3 DNA sequence: TGTGCCAGCAGCCCCGGACTAGCGGGCTCGTACAATGAGCAGTTCTTC.

V is TRBV4-2 and J is TRBJ2-3, with D unresolved. V lost 0 bases to trimming and J lost 0 bases, with 4 bases between them. Germline V CDR1 and CDR2: LGHNA, YNFKEQ. The CDR3 runs to 14 residues. Here the CDR3 reads CASSQDDSTDTQYF. In DNA, the CDR3 is TGTGCCAGCAGCCAAGATGACAGCACAGATACGCAGTATTTT.

V is TRBV5-6 and J is TRBJ2-1; unclear D gene. CDR1 is SGHDT, CDR2 YYEEEE, per germline. This CDR3 region has 15 residues. V was trimmed by 0 bases and J by 4 bases, leaving 11 bases between them. CDR3 nucleotide sequence: TGTGCCAGCAGCTTGGGTCGAAGGGTTTACAATGAGCAGTTCTTC. Translating gives CASSLGRRVYNEQFF.

This chain uses TRBV10-2 with TRBJ2-7; tentative D call: TRBD1 (5 bases). The CDR3 runs to 12 residues. Germline V CDR1 and CDR2: WSHSY, SAAADI. Deletions cut 2 bases from V and 3 bases from J, with 5 bases between. CDR3 DNA: TGCGCCAGCAGTGAGCAGGGCTACGAGCAGTACTTC. It encodes CASSEQGYEQYF.

The chain has TRBV11-2 and TRBJ2-5; D perhaps matches TRBD2 (6 bases). The last part of the DNA fits TRBJ2-7 better; the J call may be wrong. This CDR3 region has 14 residues. Germline V gene lookup returns CDR1 SGHAT and CDR2 FQNNGV. As DNA, the CDR3 is TGTGCCAGCAGCCCCATGTATGGGGGGTACGAGCAGTACTTC. This gives the protein CASSPMYGGYEQYF.

The V gene is TRBV28, the J gene TRBJ2-5; D gene uncertain. With the DNA end fitting TRBJ2-7 better, the J assignment may be wrong. The CDR3 sequence is 12 residues long. Germline values: CDR1 MDHEN, CDR2 SYDVKM. The CDR3 reads CASSLMGDEQYF. The CDR3 DNA reads as TGTGCCAGCAGTTTGATGGGCGACGAGCAGTACTTC.

The chain combines TRBV2 with TRBJ1-1, with a possible D match to TRBD1 (6 bases). V was cut by 9 bases and J by 3 bases, with 14 bases left in between. CDR1 and CDR2 from the germline V gene are SNHLY and FYNNEI. The CDR3 has 13 residues. DNA of the CDR3: TGTGCCAGAGGAGGGGGAGAAGACACTGAAGCTTTCTTT. Amino acids: CARGGGEDTEAFF.

The CDR3 DNA is TGTGCCAGCTCACCACCGGAAAAGTTTGGGTACGAGCAGTACTTC. Encoded protein: CASSPPEKFGYEQYF. The chain employs TRBV18 and TRBJ2-7, with D unclear. The CDR3 contains 15 residues. The germline gives CDR1 KGHSH, CDR2 LQKENI. Trimming took 0 bases from V and 4 from J, leaving 13 bases between them. Filled out from reference TRBV18 and TRBJ2-7, the complete variable domain reads NAGVMQNPRHLVRRRGQEARLRCSPMKGHSHVYWYRQLPEEGLKFMVYLQKENIIDESGMPKERFSAEFPKEGPSILRIQQVVRGDSAAYFCASSPPEKFGYEQYFGPGTRLTVT.

V usage is TRBV7-6 and J usage is TRBJ2-1, with 11 bases lining up with TRBD2. There are 16 residues in the CDR3. Germline V gene data show CDR1 as SGHVS and CDR2 as FNYEAQ. Losses at the gene ends were 5 bases for V and 6 bases for J; bases not matched to a gene: 9. In DNA form, the CDR3 reads TGTGCCAGCAGCACCTTTAGCGGGAGGGGCCCCAATGAGCAGTTCTTC. This translates into CASSTFSGRGPNEQFF.

This clone was seen just once. V usage is TRBV19 and J usage is TRBJ1-2; D may be TRBD1 (6 bases). The CDR3 is 15 amino acids. Trimming left V 8 bases short and J 4 bases short, with 20 bases between. CDR1 is LNHDA and CDR2 is SQIVND in the germline V gene (reference sequence). The CDR3 nucleotides read TGTGCCAGTGGTTCGACAGGTGCGGATGGCTATGGCTACACCTTC. Protein sequence: CASGSTGADGYGYTF.

The genes are TRBV10-2 and TRBJ2-4; 9 bases line up with TRBD2. CDR1 is WSHSY and CDR2 is SAAADI in the germline V gene. V gave up 2 bases and J gave up 8 bases; unmatched junction bases: 4. This CDR3 is built from 14 residues. This chain's CDR3 is CASSEALAGHIQYF. CDR3 coding DNA: TGCGCCAGCAGTGAGGCCCTAGCGGGGCACATTCAGTACTTC.

The rearrangement joins TRBV7-9 to TRBJ2-2, with D perhaps matching TRBD1 (5 bases). The germline V gene encodes CDR1 SEHNR and CDR2 FQNEAQ (reference sequence). Trimming removed 5 bases from V and 6 bases from J, with 19 bases in between. This CDR3 has 16 residues. CDR3 nucleotides: TGTGCCAGCAGCCCAGGGCAGCGAATCGGATCCGGGGAGCTGTTTTTT. Encoded protein: CASSPGQRIGSGELFF.

The V and J genes are TRBV11-2 and TRBJ2-3; D may correspond to TRBD1 or TRBD2 (5 bases each). V was cut by 6 bases and J by 2 bases, with 9 bases left in between. This CDR3 has 13 residues. CDR1 and CDR2 from the germline V gene are SGHAT and FQNNGV. CDR3: CASRAGATDTQYF. The CDR3 DNA reads TGTGCCAGCAGGGCCGGGGCCACAGATACGCAGTATTTT.

The V and J genes are TRBV6-5 and TRBJ1-1; the D gene is possibly TRBD1 (5 bases). The CDR3 has 15 residues. Per germline, CDR1 MNHEY and CDR2 SVGAGI. V was clipped by 10 bases and J by 4 bases, with 22 bases between them. CDR3 sequence reads: CATFRDALGSTEAFF. In DNA form, the CDR3 reads TGTGCCACGTTCCGGGACGCCCTGGGGAGCACTGAAGCTTTCTTT.

This chain uses TRBV9 with TRBJ1-1; D ambiguous. The CDR3 extends over 12 amino acids. Germline loops: CDR1 SGDLS, CDR2 YYNGEE. V gave up 3 bases and J gave up 4 bases, with 7 bases separating them. The CDR3: CASSATGTEAFF. Written as DNA, the CDR3 is TGTGCCAGCAGCGCGACTGGCACTGAAGCTTTCTTT.

The table lists this clone with a count of one. The chain combines TRBV10-3 with TRBJ2-1; D gene uncertain. The CDR3 totals 13 residues. With 7 bases removed from V and 4 bases from J, the gap between germline ends came to 11 bases. CDR1 ENHRY and CDR2 SYGVKD come from the germline V gene. The CDR3 spells CAITKTEYNEQFF. In DNA form, the CDR3 reads TGTGCCATCACCAAGACCGAGTACAATGAGCAGTTCTTC.

CDR3 coding DNA: TGTGCCAGCAGCTTTCTCCTGGGAGAGCAGTACTTC. Its translation: CASSFLLGEQYF. V is TRBV7-2 and J is TRBJ2-7; D is uncertain. The CDR3 runs 12 residues. Germline CDR1 reads SGHTA; CDR2 reads FQGNSA. Trimming stripped 3 bases from V and 7 bases from J, with 10 bases between.

The rearrangement joins TRBV15 to TRBJ1-1; D unclear. This CDR3 has 13 residues. V was shortened by 0 bases and J by 1 base, with 3 bases between the two germline ends. CDR1 LNHNV and CDR2 YYDKDF come from the germline V gene (reference sequence). The CDR3 spells CATSRDWNTEAFF. In DNA, the CDR3 is TGTGCCACCAGCAGAGATTGGAACACTGAAGCTTTCTTT.